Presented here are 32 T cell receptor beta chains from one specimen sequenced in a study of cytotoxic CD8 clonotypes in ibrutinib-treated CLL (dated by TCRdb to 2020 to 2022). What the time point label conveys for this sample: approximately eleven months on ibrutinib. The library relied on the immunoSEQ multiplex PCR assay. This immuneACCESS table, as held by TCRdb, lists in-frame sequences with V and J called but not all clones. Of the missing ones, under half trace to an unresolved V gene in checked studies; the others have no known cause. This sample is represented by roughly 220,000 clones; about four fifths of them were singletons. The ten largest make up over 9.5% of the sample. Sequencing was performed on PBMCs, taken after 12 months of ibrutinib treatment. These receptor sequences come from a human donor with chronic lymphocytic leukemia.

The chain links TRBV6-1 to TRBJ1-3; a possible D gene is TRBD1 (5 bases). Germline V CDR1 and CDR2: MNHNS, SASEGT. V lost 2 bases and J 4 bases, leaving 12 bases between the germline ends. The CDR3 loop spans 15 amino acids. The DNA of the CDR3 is TGTGCCAGCAGTGAACTTGGGGGAGGAGGAAACACCATATATTTT. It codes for CASSELGGGGNTIYF.

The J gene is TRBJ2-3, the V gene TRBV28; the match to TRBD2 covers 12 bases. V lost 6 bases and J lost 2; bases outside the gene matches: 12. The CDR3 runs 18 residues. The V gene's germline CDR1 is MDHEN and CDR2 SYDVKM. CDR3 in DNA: TGTGCCAGCAGCCCGGGACTAGCGGGTCGTCAAAACACAGATACGCAGTATTTT. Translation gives CASSPGLAGRQNTDTQYF.

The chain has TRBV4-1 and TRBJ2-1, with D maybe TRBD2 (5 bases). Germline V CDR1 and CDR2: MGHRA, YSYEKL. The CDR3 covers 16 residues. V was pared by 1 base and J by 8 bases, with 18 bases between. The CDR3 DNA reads TGCGCCAGCAGCCAAGGAGTGGGAGCTACCCTACATGAGCAGTTCTTC. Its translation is CASSQGVGATLHEQFF.

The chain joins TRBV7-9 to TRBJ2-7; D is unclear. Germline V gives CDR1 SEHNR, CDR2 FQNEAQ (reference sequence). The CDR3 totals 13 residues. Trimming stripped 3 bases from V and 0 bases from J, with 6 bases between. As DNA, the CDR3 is TGTGCCAGCAGCTTTCGGGCCTCCTACGAGCAGTACTTC. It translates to CASSFRASYEQYF.

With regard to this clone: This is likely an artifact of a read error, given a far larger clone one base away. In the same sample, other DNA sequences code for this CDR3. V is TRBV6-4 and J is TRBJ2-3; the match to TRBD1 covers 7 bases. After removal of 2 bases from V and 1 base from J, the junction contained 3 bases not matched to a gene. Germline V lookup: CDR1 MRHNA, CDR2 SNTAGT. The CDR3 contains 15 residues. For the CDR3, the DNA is TGTGCCAGCAGTGACGGAACAGGGGGCACAGATACGCAGTATTTT. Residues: CASSDGTGGTDTQYF.

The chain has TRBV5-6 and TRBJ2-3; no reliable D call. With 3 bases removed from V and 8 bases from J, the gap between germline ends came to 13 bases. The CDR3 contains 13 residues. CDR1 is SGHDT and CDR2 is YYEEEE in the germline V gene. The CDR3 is CASSWTGGGTQYF. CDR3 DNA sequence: TGTGCCAGCAGCTGGACCGGCGGTGGTACGCAGTATTTT.

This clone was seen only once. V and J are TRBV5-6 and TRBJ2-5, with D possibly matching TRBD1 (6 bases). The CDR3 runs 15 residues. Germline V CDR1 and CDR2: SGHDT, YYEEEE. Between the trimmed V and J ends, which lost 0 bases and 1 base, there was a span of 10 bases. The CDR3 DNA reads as TGTGCCAGCAGCTTGGCCAGGGGTAGCCAAGAGACCCAGTACTTC. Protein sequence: CASSLARGSQETQYF.

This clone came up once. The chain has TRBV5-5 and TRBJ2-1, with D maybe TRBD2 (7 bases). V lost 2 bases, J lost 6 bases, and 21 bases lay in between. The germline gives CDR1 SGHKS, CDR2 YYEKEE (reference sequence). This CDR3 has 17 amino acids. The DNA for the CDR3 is TGTGCCAGCAGCTTTACAGGGTCGCGGGAGTCGCGCAATGAGCAGTTCTTC. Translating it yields CASSFTGSRESRNEQFF.

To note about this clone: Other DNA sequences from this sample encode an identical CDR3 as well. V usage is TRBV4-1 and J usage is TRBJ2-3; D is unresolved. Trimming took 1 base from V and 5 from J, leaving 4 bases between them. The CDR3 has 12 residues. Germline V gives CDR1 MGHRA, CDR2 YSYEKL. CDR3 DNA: TGCGCCAGCAGCCAAGTTGGAGATACGCAGTATTTT. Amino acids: CASSQVGDTQYF.

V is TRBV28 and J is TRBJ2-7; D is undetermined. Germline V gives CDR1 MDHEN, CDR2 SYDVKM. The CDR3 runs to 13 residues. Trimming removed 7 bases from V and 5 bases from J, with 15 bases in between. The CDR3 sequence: CASIPGGSDEQYF. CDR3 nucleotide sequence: TGTGCCAGCATCCCCGGTGGGTCCGACGAGCAGTACTTC.

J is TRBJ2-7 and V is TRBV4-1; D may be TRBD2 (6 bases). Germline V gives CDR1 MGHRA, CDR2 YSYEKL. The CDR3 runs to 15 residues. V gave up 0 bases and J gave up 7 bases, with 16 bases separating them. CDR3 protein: CASSQDYSGAGEQYF. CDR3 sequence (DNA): TGCGCCAGCAGCCAAGATTACTCCGGGGCGGGGGAGCAGTACTTC.

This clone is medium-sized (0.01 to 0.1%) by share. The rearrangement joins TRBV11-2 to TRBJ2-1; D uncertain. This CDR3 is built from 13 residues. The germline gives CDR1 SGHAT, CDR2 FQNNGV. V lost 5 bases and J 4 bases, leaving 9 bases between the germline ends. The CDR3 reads CASSLPEYNEQFF. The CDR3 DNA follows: TGTGCCAGCAGCCTTCCGGAGTACAATGAGCAGTTCTTC. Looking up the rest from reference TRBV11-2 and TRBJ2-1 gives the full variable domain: EAGVAQSPRYKIIEKRQSVAFWCNPISGHATLYWYQQILGQGPKLLIQFQNNGVVDDSQLPKDRFSAERLKGVDSTLKIQPAKLEDSAVYLCASSLPEYNEQFFGPGTRLTVL.

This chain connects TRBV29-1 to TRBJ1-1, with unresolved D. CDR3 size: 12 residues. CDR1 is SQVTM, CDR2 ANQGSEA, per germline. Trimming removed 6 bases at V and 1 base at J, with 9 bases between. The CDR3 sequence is CSVLLTNTEAFF. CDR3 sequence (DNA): TGCAGCGTCCTTCTGACGAACACTGAAGCTTTCTTT. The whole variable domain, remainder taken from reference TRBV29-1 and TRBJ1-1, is SAVISQKPSRDICQRGTSLTIQCQVDSQVTMMFWYRQQPGQSLTLIATANQGSEATYESGFVIDKFPISRPNLTFSTLTVSNMSPEDSSIYLCSVLLTNTEAFFGQGTRLTVV.

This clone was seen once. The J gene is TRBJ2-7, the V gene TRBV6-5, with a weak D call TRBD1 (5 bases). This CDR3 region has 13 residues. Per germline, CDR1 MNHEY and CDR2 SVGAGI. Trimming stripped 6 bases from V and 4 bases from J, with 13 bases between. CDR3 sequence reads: CASRPGASYEQYF. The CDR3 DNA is TGTGCCAGCAGACCTGGGGCCAGTTACGAGCAGTACTTC.

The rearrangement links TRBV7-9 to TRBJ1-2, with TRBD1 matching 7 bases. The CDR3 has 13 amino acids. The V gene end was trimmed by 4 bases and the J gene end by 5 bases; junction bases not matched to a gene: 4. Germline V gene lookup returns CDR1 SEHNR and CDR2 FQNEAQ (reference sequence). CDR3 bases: TGTGCCAGCAGCTCCGGGACAGAGTATGGCTACACCTTC. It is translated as CASSSGTEYGYTF.

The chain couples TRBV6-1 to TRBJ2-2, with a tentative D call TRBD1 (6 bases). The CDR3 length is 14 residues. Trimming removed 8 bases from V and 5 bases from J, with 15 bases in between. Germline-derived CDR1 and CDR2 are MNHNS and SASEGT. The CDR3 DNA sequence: TGTGCCAGCCACAGGTCAGGGGCTACCGGGGAGCTGTTTTTT. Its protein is CASHRSGATGELFF.

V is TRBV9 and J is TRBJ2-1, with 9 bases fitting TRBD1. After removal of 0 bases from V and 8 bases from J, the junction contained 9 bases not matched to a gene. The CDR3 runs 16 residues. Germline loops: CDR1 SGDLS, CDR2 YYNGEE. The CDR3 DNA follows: TGTGCCAGCAGCGTAGCTTCGCCGGGACAGGGTCATGAGCAGTTCTTC. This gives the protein CASSVASPGQGHEQFF.

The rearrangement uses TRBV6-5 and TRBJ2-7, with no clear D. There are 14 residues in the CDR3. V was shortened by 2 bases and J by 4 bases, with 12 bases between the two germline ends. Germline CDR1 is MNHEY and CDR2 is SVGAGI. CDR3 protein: CASSYPGPLYEQYF. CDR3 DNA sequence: TGTGCCAGCAGTTACCCCGGACCGCTATACGAGCAGTACTTC.

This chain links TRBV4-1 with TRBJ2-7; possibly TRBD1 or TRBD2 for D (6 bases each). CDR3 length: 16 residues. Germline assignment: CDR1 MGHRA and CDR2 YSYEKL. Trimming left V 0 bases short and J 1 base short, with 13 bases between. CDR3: CASSQDLGGGSYEQYF. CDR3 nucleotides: TGCGCCAGCAGCCAAGATCTGGGGGGCGGATCCTACGAGCAGTACTTC.

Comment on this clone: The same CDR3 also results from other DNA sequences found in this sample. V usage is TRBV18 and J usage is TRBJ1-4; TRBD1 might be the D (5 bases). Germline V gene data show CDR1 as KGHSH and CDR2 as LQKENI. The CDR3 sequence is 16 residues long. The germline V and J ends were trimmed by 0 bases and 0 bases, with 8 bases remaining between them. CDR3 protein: CASSPPRGATNEKLFF. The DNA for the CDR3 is TGTGCCAGCTCACCACCGAGAGGGGCAACTAATGAAAAACTGTTTTTT.

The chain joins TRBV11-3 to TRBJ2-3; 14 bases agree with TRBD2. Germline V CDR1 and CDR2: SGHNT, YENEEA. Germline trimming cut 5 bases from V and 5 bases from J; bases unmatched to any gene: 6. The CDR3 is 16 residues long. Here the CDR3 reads CASSPGTSGGVDTQYF. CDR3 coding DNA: TGTGCCAGCAGCCCCGGGACTAGCGGGGGAGTAGATACGCAGTATTTT.

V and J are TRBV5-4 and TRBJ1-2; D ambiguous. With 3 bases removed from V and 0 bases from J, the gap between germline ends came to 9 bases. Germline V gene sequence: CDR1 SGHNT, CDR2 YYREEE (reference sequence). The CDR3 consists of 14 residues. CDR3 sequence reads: CASSSYGANYGYTF. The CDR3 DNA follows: TGTGCCAGCAGCTCTTACGGAGCTAACTATGGCTACACCTTC.

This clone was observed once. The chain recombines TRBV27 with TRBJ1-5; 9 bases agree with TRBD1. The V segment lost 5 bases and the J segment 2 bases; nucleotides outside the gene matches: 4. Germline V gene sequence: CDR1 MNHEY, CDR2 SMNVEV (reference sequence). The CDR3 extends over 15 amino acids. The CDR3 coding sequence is TGTGCCAGCAGTGCCCGGACAGGGGGCAATCAGCCCCAGCATTTT. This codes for CASSARTGGNQPQHF.

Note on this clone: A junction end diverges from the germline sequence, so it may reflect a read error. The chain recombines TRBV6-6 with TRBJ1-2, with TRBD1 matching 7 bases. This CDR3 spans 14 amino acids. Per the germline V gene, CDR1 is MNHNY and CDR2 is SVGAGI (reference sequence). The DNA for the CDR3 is TGTGCCAGCCGTTACTTGGACAGGTTGGAAGGCTACACCTTC. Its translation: CASRYLDRLEGYTF.

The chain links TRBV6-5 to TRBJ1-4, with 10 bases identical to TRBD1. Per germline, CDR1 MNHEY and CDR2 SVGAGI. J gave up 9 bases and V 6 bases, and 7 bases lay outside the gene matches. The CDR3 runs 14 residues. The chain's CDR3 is CASSSGTGVKKLFF. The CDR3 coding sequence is TGTGCCAGCAGCTCCGGGACAGGGGTTAAAAAACTGTTTTTT.

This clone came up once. The CDR3, as DNA: TGTGCCAGCAGCTTAGCGGCTTATGGGTCCCTCCACTTT. Translating gives CASSLAAYGSLHF. The genes are TRBV11-2 and TRBJ1-6; D not resolved. The CDR3 spans 13 residues. V was clipped by 1 base and J by 14 bases, with 12 bases between them. Per the germline V gene, CDR1 is SGHAT and CDR2 is FQNNGV.

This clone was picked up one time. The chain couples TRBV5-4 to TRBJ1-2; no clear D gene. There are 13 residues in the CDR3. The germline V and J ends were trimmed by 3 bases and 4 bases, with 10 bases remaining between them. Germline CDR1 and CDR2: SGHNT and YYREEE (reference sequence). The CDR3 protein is CASSWDSTYGYTF. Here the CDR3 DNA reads TGTGCCAGCAGCTGGGATTCAACCTATGGCTACACCTTC.

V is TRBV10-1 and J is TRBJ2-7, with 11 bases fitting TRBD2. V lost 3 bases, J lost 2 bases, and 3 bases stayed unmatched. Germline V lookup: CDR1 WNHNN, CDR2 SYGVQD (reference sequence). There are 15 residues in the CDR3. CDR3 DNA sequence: TGCGCCAGCAGTGACCCGACTAGCGGGGCCTACGAGCAGTACTTC. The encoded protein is CASSDPTSGAYEQYF.

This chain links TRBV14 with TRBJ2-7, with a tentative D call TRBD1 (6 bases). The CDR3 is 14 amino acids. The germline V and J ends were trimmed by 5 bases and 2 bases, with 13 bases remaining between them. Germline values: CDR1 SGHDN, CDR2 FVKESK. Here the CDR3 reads CASSFRGRPYEQYF. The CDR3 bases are TGTGCCAGCAGCTTCAGGGGTCGGCCCTACGAGCAGTACTTC.

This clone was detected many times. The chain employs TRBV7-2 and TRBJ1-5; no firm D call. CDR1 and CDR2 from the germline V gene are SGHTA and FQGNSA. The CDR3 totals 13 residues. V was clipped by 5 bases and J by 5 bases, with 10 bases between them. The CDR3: CASSPAGHQPQHF. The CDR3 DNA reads TGTGCCAGCAGCCCGGCCGGTCATCAGCCCCAGCATTTT.

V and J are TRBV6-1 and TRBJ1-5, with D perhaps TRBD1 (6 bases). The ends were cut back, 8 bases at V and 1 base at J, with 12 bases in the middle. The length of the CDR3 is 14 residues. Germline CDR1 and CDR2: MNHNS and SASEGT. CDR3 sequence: CASGQTGSNQPQHF. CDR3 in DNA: TGTGCCAGCGGGCAGACAGGAAGCAATCAGCCCCAGCATTTT.

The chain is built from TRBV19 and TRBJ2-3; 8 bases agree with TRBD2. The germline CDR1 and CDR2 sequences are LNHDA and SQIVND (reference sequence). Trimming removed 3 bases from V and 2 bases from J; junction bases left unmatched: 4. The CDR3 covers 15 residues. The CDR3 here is CASSIGAGATDTQYF. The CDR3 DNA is TGTGCCAGTAGTATCGGAGCGGGGGCCACAGATACGCAGTATTTT.